This is a list of T cell receptor beta chains from one sample in a study of T cell responses to AZD1222 COVID-19 vaccine. Generated by immunoSEQ multiplex PCR, the TCRdb table keeps only in-frame clones and is missing some. The table records 110,000 or so clones, about 90% of them present only once. The sample in question was peripheral blood, obtained on day 0 of AZD1222 vaccination. Receptors originate from an adult in good health. The CDR3 runs from the conserved cysteine through the conserved F or W. The order of the fields is J gene, V gene, D gene, clone size, CDR3 protein, CDR3 DNA. The D gene is left open where the match is weak. Some rows mark clone size as missing; the rest say once, few, many or name a class of expanded clone.

TRBJ2-7	TRBV29-1	TRBD1	.	CSVIGQDHYEQYF	TGCAGCGTTATTGGACAGGACCACTACGAGCAGTACTTC
TRBJ2-2	TRBV7-2	.	.	CASRLSGELFF	TGTGCCAGCAGACTGAGCGGGGAGCTGTTTTTT
TRBJ2-1	TRBV7-9	TRBD2	.	CASSPTAGYDNEQFF	TGTGCCAGCAGCCCCACAGCGGGGTATGACAATGAGCAGTTCTTC
TRBJ2-7	TRBV27	TRBD2	medium-sized	CASSSVGSVAGGQYF	TGTGCCAGCAGTTCCGTGGGGTCGGTCGCGGGGGGGCAGTACTTC
TRBJ1-5	TRBV13	TRBD1	.	CASSFRQGGNQPQHF	TGTGCCAGCAGCTTTAGACAGGGAGGCAATCAGCCCCAGCATTTT
TRBJ1-6	TRBV15	.	.	CATSRDNSPLHF	TGTGCCACCAGCAGGGATAATTCACCCCTCCACTTT
TRBJ2-3	TRBV5-1	TRBD2	.	CASSPSGGTDTQYF	TGCGCCAGCAGCCCCTCGGGAGGTACAGATACGCAGTATTTT
TRBJ1-2	TRBV6-2/TRBV6-3	TRBD1	.	CASSYSRGQPPGF	TGTGCCAGCAGTTACTCGAGGGGACAGCCGCCTGGATTT
TRBJ1-2	TRBV28	.	few	CASSLGGAQGFGGYTF	TGTGCCAGTTCTCTTGGTGGGGCGCAGGGCTTTGGAGGCTACACCTTC
TRBJ1-2	TRBV6-5	.	.	CASSSRDIYGYTF	TGTGCCAGCAGTTCCCGGGACATATATGGCTACACCTTC
TRBJ2-7	TRBV15	.	.	CATSRDILGYYEQYF	TGTGCCACCAGCAGAGATATCTTAGGGTACTACGAGCAGTACTTC
TRBJ1-3	TRBV7-8	.	.	CASSLMPGHSGNTIYF	TGTGCCAGCAGCTTAATGCCGGGACACTCTGGAAACACCATATATTTT
TRBJ1-5	TRBV19	TRBD1	.	CASRGFGQGTNQPQHF	TGTGCCAGTAGGGGGTTCGGACAGGGGACAAATCAGCCCCAGCATTTT
TRBJ1-6	TRBV6-5	.	.	CASSYWTYSTGSPLHF	TGTGCCAGCAGTTATTGGACGTACAGTACGGGATCACCCCTCCACTTT
TRBJ2-2	TRBV5-4	.	many	CASSFGTATGELFF	TGTGCCAGCAGCTTCGGGACTGCAACCGGGGAGCTGTTTTTT